This TCR beta chain was identified in a study of T cells in narcolepsy. Findings of the study overall: Reportedly, autoreactive clonotypes were serially detected in patients' blood but not controls'.

A note on this clone: The antigen remains unidentified.

The protocol was immunoSEQ multiplex PCR, while the TCRdb copy is restricted to in-frame clones and leaves out a portion. The repertoire holds tens of thousands of clones, with about nine tenths as singletons. V was shortened by 0 bases and J by 4 bases, with 9 bases between the two germline ends. The CDR3 length is 14 residues. Germline assignment: CDR1 LNHDA and CDR2 SQIVND (reference sequence). The rearrangement joins TRBV19 to TRBJ1-1; tentative D call: TRBD1 (5 bases). The clonotype comes from a human donor with narcolepsy. The material sequenced was CD45RA- memory CD4+ T cells from PBMCs. CDR3 in amino acids: CASSIETVSTEAFF. The CDR3 bases are TGTGCCAGTAGTATAGAGACAGTCAGCACTGAAGCTTTCTTT. The complete variable domain, with remaining parts taken from reference TRBV19 and TRBJ1-1, reads DGGITQSPKYLFRKEGQNVTLSCEQNLNHDAMYWYRQDPGQGLRLIYYSQIVNDFQKGDIAEGYSVSREKKESFPLTVTSAQKNPTAFYLCASSIETVSTEAFFGQGTRLTVV.